The rows below give T cell receptor beta chains drawn from one sample of a study of blood T cell repertoires in COVID-19. Profiling relied on immunoSEQ multiplex PCR, and the TCRdb table lists in-frame clones only, not all of them. Among 250,000 to 350,000 clones listed, around four fifths were seen once. Material: peripheral blood. The origin of the receptors is a woman aged 45-60 years with active or convalescent COVID-19. Each CDR3 is given with its conserved first and last residue. A D gene is named only where the DNA matches it firmly. Rows give clone size only sometimes, using once, few, many, or a class for an expanded clone.

J gene | clone size | V gene | D gene | CDR3 protein | CDR3 DNA
TRBJ2-3 | NA | TRBV5-8 | NA | CASSLQGLDTQYF | TGTGCCAGCAGCTTACAGGGTTTAGACACGCAGTATTTT
TRBJ2-5 | NA | TRBV2 | TRBD1 | CASRDRDRVPETQYF | TGTGCCAGCAGGGACCGGGACAGGGTCCCAGAGACCCAGTACTTC
TRBJ1-1 | NA | TRBV18 | NA | CASSPQQVNTEAFF | TGTGCCAGCTCACCACAACAGGTGAACACTGAAGCTTTCTTT
TRBJ1-5 | few | TRBV30 | TRBD1 | CAWRGTGGSNQPQHF | TGTGCCTGGAGAGGGACAGGTGGAAGCAATCAGCCCCAGCATTTT
TRBJ2-7 | NA | TRBV3-1/TRBV3-2 | TRBD2 | CASSQGTGSGNEQYF | TGTGCCAGCAGCCAAGGTACAGGTAGCGGGAACGAGCAGTACTTC
TRBJ2-7 | NA | TRBV5-1 | TRBD2 | CASSLGLAGISEQYF | TGCGCCAGCAGCTTGGGACTAGCGGGTATCAGCGAGCAGTACTTC
TRBJ1-5 | NA | TRBV18 | NA | CASSLYGQPQHF | TGTGCCAGCTCACTTTACGGTCAGCCCCAGCATTTT
TRBJ2-2 | NA | TRBV20-1 | TRBD1 | CSASGTGGSGELFF | TGCAGTGCTAGTGGGACAGGGGGAAGCGGGGAGCTGTTTTTT
TRBJ1-2 | NA | TRBV19 | TRBD1 | CASSIRTGVGYTF | TGTGCCAGTAGTATAAGGACAGGGGTTGGCTACACCTTC
TRBJ1-1 | NA | TRBV6-5 | NA | CASRTWGEMNTEAFF | TGTGCCAGCAGAACCTGGGGGGAGATGAACACTGAAGCTTTCTTT
TRBJ2-2 | NA | TRBV12-5 | NA | CASGLVIGPRTTGELFF | TGTGCTAGTGGTTTGGTAATTGGGCCCCGGACTACCGGGGAGCTGTTTTTT
TRBJ2-7 | NA | TRBV27 | TRBD1 | CASSLQGSGEQYF | TGTGCCAGCAGCCTACAGGGGTCGGGCGAGCAGTACTTC
TRBJ2-7 | NA | TRBV7-6 | TRBD2 | CASSPRVRTSGRGSSYEQYF | TGTGCCAGCAGCCCCAGGGTTCGGACTAGCGGGAGGGGGAGCTCCTACGAGCAGTACTTC